The source of this TCR beta chain is a study of T-cell reconstitution after alpha-beta-depleted transplantation in children. Germline V lookup: CDR1 MDHEN, CDR2 SYDVKM. The CDR3 covers 15 residues. V trimming: 7 bases; J trimming: 1 base; junction bases outside the gene matches: 10. Researchers prepared the TCRbeta library using unique molecular identifiers, the study reports. From the PCR reads, TCRdb called clonotypes with MiXCR, one entry per CDR3 protein. This sample has more than 200,000 distinct CDR3 sequences; roughly a quarter occur once, and the top ten carry 4.5% to 5.5%. Whole-study findings and limits: At one year after transplant, newly produced T cells mostly accounted for T-cell counts and diversity.

The sample holds a few counts of this clonotype. No antigen is known for it. This TCR came from a female patient between 2 and 10 years old who had a stem cell transplant for congenital amegakaryocytic thrombocytopenia, so the T cells may come from the graft donor. The sequencing here drew on PBMCs, mostly from graft donor cells, taken 360 days after TCRalphabeta/CD19-depleted stem cell transplant. The V call is TRBV28, the J call TRBJ2-7, with 7 bases that match TRBD2. CDR3: CASIQRGVSSYEQYF. DNA of the CDR3: TGTGCCAGCATCCAACGGGGGGTTTCGTCCTACGAGCAGTACTTC.